This TCR beta chain was sequenced in a study of Graves' ophthalmopathy and Graves' hyperthyroidism. As diagnostic evidence, clinical symptoms, serum thyroxine, TRAb, thyroid ultrasound and orbital computed tomography were relied upon. CDR3 length: 17 amino acids. About this clonotype: Its specificity is not known. Sequence at one end of the junction differs from germline and may be a read error.

Amplification of TCR beta CDR3 regions used RNA transcripts. Second-round multiplex PCR came after first-round RT-PCR with HTBI primers. TCRdb reprocessed the multiplex PCR reads with MiXCR, giving one entry per CDR3 protein. The sample lists approximately 700,000 distinct CDR3 sequences, 35% to 45% occurring once. Overall study results and limits: It was with 70.59% sensitivity and about 73% specificity that the model predicted ophthalmopathy progression. From stable hyperthyroidism, ophthalmopathy was separated by a 13-signature model with around 90% sensitivity and roughly 84% specificity. Among expanded thyroid clonotypes above 0.001 frequency, most also occurred in blood.

The TCR originated in an adult man with Graves' ophthalmopathy. The sequencing sample was made of peripheral blood. V gene TRBV12-3 or TRBV12-4 combines with J gene TRBJ1-6, with D uncertain. For the CDR3, the DNA is TGTGCCAGCAGCTTAGACGGCCCCGGTTCTCATAATTCACCCCTCCACTTT. Translated, it gives CASSLDGPGSHNSPLHF.